This T cell receptor (beta chain) was documented in a study of blood T cells in healthy people across ages. This clonotype occurred a few times. The antigen remains undetermined. Study-level points and caveats: Percentage of naive T cells showed a strong correlation with TCR beta diversity.

Healthy Caucasians from Russia aged roughly 6 to 90 served as donors. A second PCR of roughly 6 to 12 cycles used a sample-barcoded 5' primer and a J-beta primer mix. TCRdb re-derived calls from the 5' RACE reads in MiXCR, one entry per CDR3 protein. Here the sample spans about 830,000 distinct CDR3 sequences, around 62% being singletons. With 6 bases clipped from V and 4 bases from J, the junction kept 5 bases outside the gene matches. CDR1 SGHTA and CDR2 FQGTGA come from the germline V gene. The CDR3 runs to 14 residues. The receptor's source is a young man in good health. This rearrangement joins TRBV7-3 to TRBJ2-7; 11 bases agree with TRBD2. Sequenced: blood. The CDR3 sequence is CASSLAGGRYEQYF. In DNA, the CDR3 is TGTGCCAGCAGTTTAGCGGGGGGGCGGTACGAGCAGTACTTC. Looking up the rest from reference TRBV7-3 and TRBJ2-7 gives the full variable domain: GAGVSQTPSNKVTEKGKYVELRCDPISGHTALYWYRQSLGQGPEFLIYFQGTGAADDSGLPNDRFFAVRPEGSVSTLKIQRTERGDSAVYLCASSLAGGRYEQYFGPGTRLTVT.